Detailed here is one T cell receptor beta chain. Antigen unknown. The identical CDR3 is also encoded by other nucleotide sequences in the sample. CD4+ naive, central memory, regulatory and stem cell-like memory subsets were isolated by sorting on CD45RO/CCR7/CD25/CD127/CD95/CD27. Of the isolated RNA, all was reverse transcribed, and so the sequenced material was expressed TCRB transcripts. The data were produced by immunoSEQ multiplex PCR, yet TCRdb's version contains in-frame clones alone and is incomplete. The sample consists of some 700,000 clones, roughly an eighth of them appearing once. The sample comes from a study of beta chain features in type 1 diabetes. Study findings and constraints: Within each of all four CD4+ subsets, Type 1 diabetes patients had TCRB CDR3s that were moderately but significantly shorter. Compared to healthy donors, patients appeared to have naive, central memory and Treg TCRB repertoires that were more alike. Because the template was cDNA, high-expressing cells might be over-represented.

V lost 4 bases and J lost 5; bases outside the gene matches: 2. CDR1 and CDR2 from the germline V gene are SNHLY and FYNNEI. This CDR3 comprises 14 residues. V usage is TRBV2 and J usage is TRBJ1-5; 10 bases fit TRBD1. This clonotype originated in a man between 18 and 35 years old with type 1 diabetes. Sample: naive CD4+ T cells from blood. CDR3 sequence reads: CASSGTGGDQPQHF. CDR3 nucleotide sequence: TGTGCCAGCAGTGGGACAGGGGGGGATCAGCCCCAGCATTTT. The variable domain in full, with the rest retrieved from reference TRBV2 and TRBJ1-5, is EPEVTQTPSHQVTQMGQEVILRCVPISNHLYFYWYRQILGQKVEFLVSFYNNEISEKSEIFDDQFSVERPDGSNFTLKIRSTKLEDSAMYFCASSGTGGDQPQHFGDGTRLSIL.